This T cell receptor (beta chain) emerged from a study of cytomegalovirus exposure and HLA in healthy donors. Primers: 60 Vbeta forward and 13 Jbeta reverse. The protocol was immunoSEQ multiplex PCR, while the TCRdb copy is restricted to in-frame clones and leaves out a portion. The data show approximately 160,000 clones, about 79% seen once. Study results and caveats: The authors confirmed in vitro that three CMV-associated chains were specific for CMV antigens. The majority of CMV-associated TCR beta chains were reported as apparently HLA-restricted in a later analysis.

Concerning this clone itself: Its antigen is not identified.

V was pared by 6 bases and J by 4 bases, with 11 bases of the junction left unmatched. The CDR3 spans 15 residues. Per the germline V gene, CDR1 is MNHEY and CDR2 is SVGAGI. Specimen: PBMCs. The V call is TRBV6-5, the J call TRBJ1-2; 7 bases agree with TRBD1. The sequence derives from a female donor in good health and CMV-seronegative. The CDR3 reads CASRESPTGTYGYTF. Written as DNA, the CDR3 is TGTGCCAGCAGAGAGTCCCCGACAGGGACCTATGGCTACACCTTC.